The subject of this entry is one T cell receptor (beta chain). The data are from a study of blood T cell repertoires in COVID-19. In the study overall: PBMCs, B-cell-depleted T cells, or T cells were the source of the cDNA or gDNA that made up the material.

In the authors' workflow: Reference gene primer amplification gave nucleated cell count estimates. Profiled with immunoSEQ multiplex PCR; TCRdb holds only in-frame clones, not every one. That table gives V, J and clone size, and the DNA gave D and trimming. Seen here are about 210,000 clones, 83% observed once, and the top ten hold 2% to 3%. Germline V gives CDR1 SGHRS, CDR2 YFSETQ. The CDR3 has 12 residues. The V gene lost 4 bases and the J gene lost 6 bases, with 9 bases spanning the gap. This TCR derives from a woman between 35 and 50 years old with active or convalescent COVID-19. The sequenced sample consisted of peripheral blood. The rearrangement links TRBV5-1 to TRBJ2-3; D call uncertain. The DNA for the CDR3 is TGCGCCAGCAGCGTCAACATTGATACGCAGTATTTT. It codes for CASSVNIDTQYF.